This TCR beta chain was identified during a study of CD8+CD57+ T cells in acquired aplastic anemia. Turning to the study itself: DNA recovered from sorted CD4+ and CD8+ cells had a mean of around 3.2 ug.

Template material for TCR beta VDJ and CDR3 profiling consisted of genomic DNA. TCRdb passed the reads through MiXCR, listing each CDR3 protein once. The sample comprises more than 150,000 distinct CDR3 sequences, around 50% of which are singletons, and 13% rests with the top ten. In this sample, this clonotype turned up many times. The ends were cut back, 4 bases at V and 4 bases at J, with 10 bases in the middle. This CDR3 region has 12 residues. Germline-derived CDR1 and CDR2 are GTSNPN and SVGIG (reference sequence). The patients chosen for sequencing had shown expansion of CD8+CD57+ cells (detected by flow cytometry). The patients all had a severe acquired aplastic anemia diagnosis. None of the patients had been given any therapy when their blood was sampled.

This TCR derives from a human donor with aplastic anemia. V is TRBV30 and J is TRBJ1-2; D is unclear. Sequenced sample: sorted CD4+, CD8+, or CD8+CD57+ T cells (not recorded which) from PBMCs. Here the CDR3 reads CAWTREAYGYTF. The DNA for the CDR3 is TGTGCCTGGACCAGAGAGGCCTATGGCTACACCTTC.